The 3 T cell receptor beta chains presented below share a single source sample, sequenced in a study of blood T cell repertoires in COVID-19 (dated by TCRdb to the early 2020s). The method was the immunoSEQ multiplex PCR assay. TCRdb took over this immuneACCESS table, retaining in-frame rearrangements with V and J assigned. Such tables are incomplete; in checked studies, under half of the missing clones stem from an unresolved V gene, and the remainder is unexplained. This sample gives about 190,000 clones in total; nearly 90% of them show up just once. Of the sample, approximately 5.6% is held by the ten largest clones. The sequencing sample was made of peripheral blood. Receptors were obtained from a woman aged 40-49 years who had recovered from COVID-19.

The genes are TRBV5-6 and TRBJ2-7; tentative D call: TRBD1 (6 bases). The CDR3 length is 17 residues. Germline V CDR1 and CDR2: SGHDT, YYEEEE. Trimming took off 0 bases at V and 4 bases at J, with 20 bases between the two ends. The CDR3 loop is CASSLVGRPVRGYEQYF. CDR3 coding DNA: TGTGCCAGCAGCTTGGTTGGACGGCCGGTCAGGGGATACGAGCAGTACTTC.

The V and J genes are TRBV7-8 and TRBJ2-7; 9 nucleotides align to TRBD1. From germline, CDR1 is SGHVS and CDR2 FQNEAQ. V gave up 7 bases and J gave up 6 bases; unmatched junction bases: 13. The CDR3 is 15 amino acids. This CDR3 is CASTEPTGGSVEQYF. The CDR3 nucleotides read TGTGCCAGCACCGAACCGACAGGGGGATCGGTCGAGCAGTACTTC. The complete variable domain, with remaining parts taken from reference TRBV7-8 and TRBJ2-7, reads GAGVSQSPRYKVAKRGQDVALRCDPISGHVSLFWYQQALGQGPEFLTYFQNEAQLDKSGLPSDRFFAERPEGSVSTLKIQRTQQEDSAVYLCASTEPTGGSVEQYFGPGTRLTVT.

The V call is TRBV7-2, the J call TRBJ2-3, with 10 bases aligning to TRBD2. Germline V gene lookup returns CDR1 SGHTA and CDR2 FQGNSA. V was pared by 4 bases and J by 0 bases, with 4 bases of the junction left unmatched. The CDR3 consists of 16 residues. CDR3 nucleotides: TGTGCCAGCAGCTCGAAGACTAGCGGGAGCACAGATACGCAGTATTTT. Its protein is CASSSKTSGSTDTQYF.